This T cell receptor (beta chain) was obtained from a study of CD8 T cells in Susac syndrome. The CDR3 runs to 12 residues. V lost 4 bases, J lost 11 bases, and 10 bases lay in between. CDR1 is SGHDT, CDR2 YYEEEE, per germline. The authors sequenced TCR beta from blood CD8+ and CD4+ T cells. The patients with Susac syndrome were individuals who fulfilled the recently defined diagnostic criteria for disease that was either definite or probable. TEMRA cells were enriched by FACS, while CD8+ and CD4+ T cells were obtained through a negative isolation that was performed magnetically. Random-hexamer reverse transcription was applied to 0.5 to 1 ug RNA. TCRdb processed the immunoSEQ multiplex PCR reads anew with MiXCR; each CDR3 protein has one entry. Seen here are about 53,000 distinct CDR3 sequences, 85% to 95% observed once, and the top ten hold less than 0.8%.

The specimen was CD8+ T cells from PBMCs. The chain combines TRBV5-6 with TRBJ1-6; D may be TRBD1 (5 bases). The receptor was isolated from a human donor with Susac syndrome. CDR3 bases: TGTGCCAGCAGCACAGGATCTGCACCCCTCCACTTT. Translated, it gives CASSTGSAPLHF.